Listed here is a single TCR beta chain. Its antigen is not identified. V shed 6 bases, J shed 2 bases, and the junction held 4 bases outside the gene matches. Germline CDR1 SGHRS, CDR2 YFSETQ. The CDR3 runs to 15 residues. The sample is drawn from a study of T cell responses to AZD1222 COVID-19 vaccine. The wider study: Pooling covered second doses at about 4 or about 12 weeks. Notes on the study in general: White British donors predominated, females outnumbered males, and clonal diversity was possibly underestimated. Spike-spanning, vaccine-associated CD4 TCRs were dominant at 160-218 and 743-854.

Generated by immunoSEQ multiplex PCR, the TCRdb table keeps only in-frame clones and is missing some. The repertoire includes 100,000 to 150,000 clones, more than 70% of them detected once, and roughly 3.9% sits in the top ten. This chain uses TRBV5-1 with TRBJ1-6; 8 nucleotides line up with TRBD1. Sequences were derived from peripheral blood, sampled on day 0 of AZD1222 vaccination. The sequence was collected from an adult in good health. CDR3 amino acids: CASTQGAAYNSPLHF. CDR3 DNA: TGCGCCAGCACCCAGGGGGCCGCCTATAATTCACCCCTCCACTTT.